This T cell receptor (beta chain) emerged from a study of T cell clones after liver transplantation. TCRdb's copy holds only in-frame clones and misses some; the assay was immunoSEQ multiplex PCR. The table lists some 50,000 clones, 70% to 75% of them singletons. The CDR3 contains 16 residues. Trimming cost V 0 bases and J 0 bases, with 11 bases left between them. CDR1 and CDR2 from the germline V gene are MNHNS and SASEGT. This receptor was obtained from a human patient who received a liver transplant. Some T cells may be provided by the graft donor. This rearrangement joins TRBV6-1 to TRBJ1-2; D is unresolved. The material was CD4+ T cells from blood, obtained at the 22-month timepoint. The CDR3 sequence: CASSEARGRANYGYTF. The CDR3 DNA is TGTGCCAGCAGTGAAGCGAGAGGCAGAGCTAACTATGGCTACACCTTC.